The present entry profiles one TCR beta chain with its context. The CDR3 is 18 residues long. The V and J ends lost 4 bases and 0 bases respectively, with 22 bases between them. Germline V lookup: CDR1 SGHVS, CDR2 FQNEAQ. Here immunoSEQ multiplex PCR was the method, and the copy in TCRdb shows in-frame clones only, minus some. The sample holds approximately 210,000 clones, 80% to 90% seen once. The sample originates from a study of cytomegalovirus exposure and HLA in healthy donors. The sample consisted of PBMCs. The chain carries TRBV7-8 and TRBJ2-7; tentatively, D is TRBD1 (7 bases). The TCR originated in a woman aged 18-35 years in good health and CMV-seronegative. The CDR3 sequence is CASSSSRWRGPDSYEQYF. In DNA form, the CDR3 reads TGTGCCAGCAGCTCCTCGAGGTGGAGGGGGCCAGACTCCTACGAGCAGTACTTC.